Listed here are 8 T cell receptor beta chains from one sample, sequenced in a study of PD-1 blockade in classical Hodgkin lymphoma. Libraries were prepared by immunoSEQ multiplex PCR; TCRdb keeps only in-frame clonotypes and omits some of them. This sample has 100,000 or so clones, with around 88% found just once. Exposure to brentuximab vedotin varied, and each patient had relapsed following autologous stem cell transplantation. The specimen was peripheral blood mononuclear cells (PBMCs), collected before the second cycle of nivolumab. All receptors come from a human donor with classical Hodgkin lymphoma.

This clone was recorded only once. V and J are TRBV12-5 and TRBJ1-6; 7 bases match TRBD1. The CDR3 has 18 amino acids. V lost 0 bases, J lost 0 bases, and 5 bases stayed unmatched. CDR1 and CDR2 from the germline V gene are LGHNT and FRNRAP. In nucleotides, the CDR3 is TGTGCTAGTGGTTTGGTCTTGGGACAGCACTCCTATAATTCACCCCTCCACTTT. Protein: CASGLVLGQHSYNSPLHF.

CDR3 amino acids: CASSLSGGQSYEQYF. DNA of the CDR3: TGTGCCAGCAGTTTAAGCGGGGGGCAATCCTACGAGCAGTACTTC. The chain combines TRBV6-5 with TRBJ2-7; 9 bases are shared with TRBD2. The J segment lost 1 base and the V segment lost 4 bases, leaving 5 bases of the junction unmatched. CDR1 MNHEY and CDR2 SVGAGI come from the germline V gene. The CDR3 consists of 15 residues.

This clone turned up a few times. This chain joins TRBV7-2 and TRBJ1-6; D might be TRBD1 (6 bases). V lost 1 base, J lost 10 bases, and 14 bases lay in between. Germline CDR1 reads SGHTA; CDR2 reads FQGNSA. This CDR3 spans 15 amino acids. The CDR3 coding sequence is TGTGCCAGCAGCTTAGTCGTCGGACAGACCTCACCCCTCCACTTT. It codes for CASSLVVGQTSPLHF.

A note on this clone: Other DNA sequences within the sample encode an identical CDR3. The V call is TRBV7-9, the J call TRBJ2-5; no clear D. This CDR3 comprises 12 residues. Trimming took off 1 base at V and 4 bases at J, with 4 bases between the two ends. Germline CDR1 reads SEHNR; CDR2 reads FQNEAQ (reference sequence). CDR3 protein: CASSLVGETQYF. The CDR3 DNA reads TGTGCCAGCAGCTTAGTCGGAGAGACCCAGTACTTC.

CDR3 sequence reads: CASSLPGLAEKLFF. Written as DNA, the CDR3 is TGTGCCAGCAGTTTGCCAGGGTTAGCTGAAAAACTGTTTTTT. V is TRBV28 and J is TRBJ1-4; D is perhaps TRBD1 (5 bases). This CDR3 region has 14 residues. Germline CDR1 reads MDHEN; CDR2 reads SYDVKM. Trimming cost V 3 bases and J 7 bases, with 12 bases left between them.

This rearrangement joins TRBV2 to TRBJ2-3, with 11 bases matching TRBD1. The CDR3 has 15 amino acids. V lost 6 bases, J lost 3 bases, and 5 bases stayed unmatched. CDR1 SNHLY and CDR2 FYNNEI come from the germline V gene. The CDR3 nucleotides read TGTGCCAGCAGGGGACAGGGGGGATGGACAGATACGCAGTATTTT. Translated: CASRGQGGWTDTQYF.

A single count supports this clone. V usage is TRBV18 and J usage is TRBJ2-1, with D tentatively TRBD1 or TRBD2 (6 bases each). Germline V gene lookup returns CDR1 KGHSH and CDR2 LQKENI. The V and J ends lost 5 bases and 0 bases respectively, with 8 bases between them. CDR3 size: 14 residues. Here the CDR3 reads CASSRGASYNEQFF. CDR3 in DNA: TGTGCCAGCTCAAGGGGGGCCTCCTACAATGAGCAGTTCTTC.

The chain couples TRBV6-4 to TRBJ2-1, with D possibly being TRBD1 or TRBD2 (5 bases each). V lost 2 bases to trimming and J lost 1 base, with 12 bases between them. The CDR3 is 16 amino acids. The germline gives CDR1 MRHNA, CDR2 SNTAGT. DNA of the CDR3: TGTGCCAGCAGTGACGAGGGGCAGGGTTCCTACAATGAGCAGTTCTTC. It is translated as CASSDEGQGSYNEQFF.